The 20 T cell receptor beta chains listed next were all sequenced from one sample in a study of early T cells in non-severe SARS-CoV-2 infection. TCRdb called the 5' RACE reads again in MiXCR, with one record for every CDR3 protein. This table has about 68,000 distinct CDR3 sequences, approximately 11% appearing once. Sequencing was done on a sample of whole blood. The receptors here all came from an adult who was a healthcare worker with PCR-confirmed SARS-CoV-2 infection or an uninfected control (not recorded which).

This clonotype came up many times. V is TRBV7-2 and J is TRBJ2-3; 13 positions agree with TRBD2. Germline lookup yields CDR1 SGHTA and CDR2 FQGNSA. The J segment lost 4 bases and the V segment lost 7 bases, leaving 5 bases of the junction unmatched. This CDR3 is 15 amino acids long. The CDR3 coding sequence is TGTGCCAGCAACAAAGGACTAGCGGGAGCAGATACGCAGTATTTT. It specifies CASNKGLAGADTQYF.

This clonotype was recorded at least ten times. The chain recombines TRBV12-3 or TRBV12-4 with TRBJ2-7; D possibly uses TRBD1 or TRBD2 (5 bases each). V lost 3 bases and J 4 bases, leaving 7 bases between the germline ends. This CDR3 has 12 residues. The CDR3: CASSFEGYEQYF. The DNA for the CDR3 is TGTGCCAGCAGTTTTGAGGGGTACGAGCAGTACTTC.

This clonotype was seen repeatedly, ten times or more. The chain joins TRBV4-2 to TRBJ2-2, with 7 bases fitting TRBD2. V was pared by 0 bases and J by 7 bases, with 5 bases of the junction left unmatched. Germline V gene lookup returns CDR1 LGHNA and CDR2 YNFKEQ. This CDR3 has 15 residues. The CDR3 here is CASSQEGLGNGELFF. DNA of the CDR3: TGTGCCAGCAGCCAAGAAGGACTAGGCAACGGGGAGCTGTTTTTT.

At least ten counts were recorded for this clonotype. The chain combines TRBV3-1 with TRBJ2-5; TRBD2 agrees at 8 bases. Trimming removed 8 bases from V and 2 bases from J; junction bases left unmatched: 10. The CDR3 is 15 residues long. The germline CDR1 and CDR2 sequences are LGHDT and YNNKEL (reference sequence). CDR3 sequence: CASGRIAGFQETQYF. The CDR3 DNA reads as TGTGCCAGCGGCCGGATAGCGGGATTTCAAGAGACCCAGTACTTC.

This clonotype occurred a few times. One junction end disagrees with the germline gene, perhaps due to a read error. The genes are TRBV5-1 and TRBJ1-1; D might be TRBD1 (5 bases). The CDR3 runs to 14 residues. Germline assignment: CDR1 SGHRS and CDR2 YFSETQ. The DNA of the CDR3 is TGCGCCAGCACGGACGGGACCCTGAAGACTGAAGCTTTCTTT. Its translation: CASTDGTLKTEAFF.

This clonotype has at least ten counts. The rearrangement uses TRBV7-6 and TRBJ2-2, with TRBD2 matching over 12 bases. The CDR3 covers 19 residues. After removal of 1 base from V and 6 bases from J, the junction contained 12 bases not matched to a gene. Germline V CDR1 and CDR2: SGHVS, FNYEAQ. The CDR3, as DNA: TGTGCCAGCAGCTTAGTGGTTCTAGCGGGAGGGCCGTCTGCCGGGGAGCTGTTTTTT. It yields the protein CASSLVVLAGGPSAGELFF.

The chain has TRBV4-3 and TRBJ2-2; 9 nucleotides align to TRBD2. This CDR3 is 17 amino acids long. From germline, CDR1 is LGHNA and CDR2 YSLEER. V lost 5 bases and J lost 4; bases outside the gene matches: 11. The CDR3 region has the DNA TGCGCCAGCAGCTGGTGGAGGGCGGGAGGGCCCACCGGGGAGCTGTTTTTT. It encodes CASSWWRAGGPTGELFF.

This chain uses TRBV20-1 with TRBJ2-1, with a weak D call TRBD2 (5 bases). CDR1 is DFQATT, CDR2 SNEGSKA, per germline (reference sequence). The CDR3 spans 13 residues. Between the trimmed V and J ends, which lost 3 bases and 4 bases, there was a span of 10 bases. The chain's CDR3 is CSASIRTYNEQFF. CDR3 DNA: TGCAGTGCTAGTATACGGACTTACAATGAGCAGTTCTTC.

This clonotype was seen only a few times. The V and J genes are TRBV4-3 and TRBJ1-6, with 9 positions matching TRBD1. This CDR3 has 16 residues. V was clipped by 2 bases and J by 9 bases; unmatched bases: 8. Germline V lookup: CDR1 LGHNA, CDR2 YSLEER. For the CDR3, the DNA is TGCGCCAGCAGCCAACCTCCGGGACAGGGAGGTTCACCCCTCCACTTT. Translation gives CASSQPPGQGGSPLHF.

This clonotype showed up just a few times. The CDR3 region has the DNA TGCGCCAGCAGCCAAGGTGCCGGGGATGAGCAGTTCTTC. Translation: CASSQGAGDEQFF. The chain is built from TRBV4-1 and TRBJ2-1, with D possibly TRBD2 on 5 matching bases. Germline V gene lookup returns CDR1 MGHRA and CDR2 YSYEKL. CDR3 length: 13 amino acids. Trimming shortened V by 1 base and J by 8 bases, and 9 bases separated the two germline ends.

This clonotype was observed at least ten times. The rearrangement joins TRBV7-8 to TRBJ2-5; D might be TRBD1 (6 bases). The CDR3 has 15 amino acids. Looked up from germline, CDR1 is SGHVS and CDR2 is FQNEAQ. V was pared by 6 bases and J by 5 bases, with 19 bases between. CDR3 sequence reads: CASRQTGTPRETQYF. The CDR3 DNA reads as TGTGCCAGCAGACAAACCGGGACACCCAGGGAGACCCAGTACTTC.

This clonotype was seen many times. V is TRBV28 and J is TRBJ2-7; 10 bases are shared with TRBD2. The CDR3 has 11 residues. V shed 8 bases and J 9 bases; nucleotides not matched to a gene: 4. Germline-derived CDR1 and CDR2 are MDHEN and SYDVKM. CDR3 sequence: CASLAGVRQYF. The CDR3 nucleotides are TGTGCCAGCCTAGCGGGAGTTCGGCAGTACTTC. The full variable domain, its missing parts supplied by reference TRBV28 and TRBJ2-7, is DVKVTQSSRYLVKRTGEKVFLECVQDMDHENMFWYRQDPGLGLRLIYFSYDVKMKEKGDIPEGYSVSREKKERFSLILESASTNQTSMYLCASLAGVRQYFGPGTRLTVT.

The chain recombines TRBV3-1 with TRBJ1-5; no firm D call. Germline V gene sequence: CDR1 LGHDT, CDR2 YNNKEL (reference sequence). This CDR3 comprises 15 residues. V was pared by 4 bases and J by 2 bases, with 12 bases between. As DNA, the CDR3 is TGTGCCAGCAGCCCCGATTTGTTGGGCAATCAGCCCCAGCATTTT. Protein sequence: CASSPDLLGNQPQHF.

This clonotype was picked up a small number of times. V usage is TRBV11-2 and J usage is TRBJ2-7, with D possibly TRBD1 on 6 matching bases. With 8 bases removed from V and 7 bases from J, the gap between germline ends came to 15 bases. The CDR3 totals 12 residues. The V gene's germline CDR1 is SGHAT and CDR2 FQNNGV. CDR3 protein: CASGRTVYEQYF. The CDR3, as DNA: TGTGCCAGCGGAAGGACAGTCTATGAGCAGTACTTC.

As DNA, the CDR3 is TGTGCCATCAGTGAGCAGAGCGGACCCTACGAGCAGTACTTC. This gives the protein CAISEQSGPYEQYF. This rearrangement joins TRBV10-3 to TRBJ2-7; tentatively, D is TRBD2 (5 bases). V lost 2 bases and J lost 2, with 10 bases in between. Germline V gene sequence: CDR1 ENHRY, CDR2 SYGVKD. The CDR3 contains 14 residues.

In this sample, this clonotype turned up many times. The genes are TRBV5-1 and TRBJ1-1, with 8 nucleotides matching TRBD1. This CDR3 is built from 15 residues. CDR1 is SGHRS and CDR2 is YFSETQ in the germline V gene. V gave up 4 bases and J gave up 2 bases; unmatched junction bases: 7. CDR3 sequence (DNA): TGCGCCAGCAGCCCGGGGACAGGCCCTAACACTGAAGCTTTCTTT. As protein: CASSPGTGPNTEAFF.

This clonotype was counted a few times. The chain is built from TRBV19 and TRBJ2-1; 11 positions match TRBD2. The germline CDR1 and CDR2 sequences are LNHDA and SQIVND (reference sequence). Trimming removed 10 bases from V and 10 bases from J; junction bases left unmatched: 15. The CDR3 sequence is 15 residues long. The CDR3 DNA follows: TGTGCCACTAAAATTGGGGGACTAGCGGTTAGCGAGCAGTTCTTC. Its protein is CATKIGGLAVSEQFF.

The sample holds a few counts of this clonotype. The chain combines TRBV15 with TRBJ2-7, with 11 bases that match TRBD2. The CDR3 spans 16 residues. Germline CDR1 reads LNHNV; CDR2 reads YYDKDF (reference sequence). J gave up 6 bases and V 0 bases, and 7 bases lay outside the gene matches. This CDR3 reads CATSRDPPGLAVEQYF. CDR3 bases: TGTGCCACCAGCAGAGATCCCCCGGGACTAGCGGTCGAGCAGTACTTC.

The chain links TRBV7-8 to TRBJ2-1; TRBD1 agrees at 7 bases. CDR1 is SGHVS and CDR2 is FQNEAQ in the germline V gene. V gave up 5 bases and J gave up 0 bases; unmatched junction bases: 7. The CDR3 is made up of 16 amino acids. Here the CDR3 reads CASSDEQGISYNEQFF. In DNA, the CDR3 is TGTGCCAGCAGCGATGAACAGGGGATCTCCTACAATGAGCAGTTCTTC.

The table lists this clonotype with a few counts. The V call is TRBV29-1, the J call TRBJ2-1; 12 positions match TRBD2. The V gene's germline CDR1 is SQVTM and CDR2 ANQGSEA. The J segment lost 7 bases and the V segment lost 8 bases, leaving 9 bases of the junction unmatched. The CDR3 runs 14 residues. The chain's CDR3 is CSFTPTSGRNEQFF. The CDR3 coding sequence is TGCAGCTTTACACCCACTAGCGGGAGGAATGAGCAGTTCTTC.